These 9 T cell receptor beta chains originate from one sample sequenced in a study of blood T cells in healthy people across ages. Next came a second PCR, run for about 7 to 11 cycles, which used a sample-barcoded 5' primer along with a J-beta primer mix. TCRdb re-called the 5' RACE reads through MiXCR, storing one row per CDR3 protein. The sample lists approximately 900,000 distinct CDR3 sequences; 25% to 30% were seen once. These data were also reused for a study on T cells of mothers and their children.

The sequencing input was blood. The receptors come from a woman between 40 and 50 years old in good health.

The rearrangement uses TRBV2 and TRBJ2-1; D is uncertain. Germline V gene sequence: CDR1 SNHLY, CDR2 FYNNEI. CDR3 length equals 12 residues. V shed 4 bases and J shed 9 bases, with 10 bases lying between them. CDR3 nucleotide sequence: TGTGCCAGCAGTGGACCTGTGGGTGAGCAGTTCTTC. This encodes CASSGPVGEQFF.

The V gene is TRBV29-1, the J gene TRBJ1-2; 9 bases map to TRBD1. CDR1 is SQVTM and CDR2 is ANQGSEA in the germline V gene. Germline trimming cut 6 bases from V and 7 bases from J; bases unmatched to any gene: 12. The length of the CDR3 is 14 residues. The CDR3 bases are TGCAGCGTCGATACAGGGACAGGGAATTCTGGCTACACCTTC. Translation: CSVDTGTGNSGYTF.

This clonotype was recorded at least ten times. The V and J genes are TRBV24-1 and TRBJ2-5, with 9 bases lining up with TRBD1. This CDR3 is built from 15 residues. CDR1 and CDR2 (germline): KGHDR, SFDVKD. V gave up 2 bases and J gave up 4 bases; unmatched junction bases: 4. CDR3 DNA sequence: TGTGCCACCAGTGATTCCGGGACAGGGAGAGAGACCCAGTACTTC. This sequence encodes CATSDSGTGRETQYF.

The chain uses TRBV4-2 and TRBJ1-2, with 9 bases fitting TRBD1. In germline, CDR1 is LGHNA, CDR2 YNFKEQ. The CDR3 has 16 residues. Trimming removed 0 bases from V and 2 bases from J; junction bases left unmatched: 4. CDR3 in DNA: TGTGCCAGCAGCCAAGACAACAGGGGGCCAAACTATGGCTACACCTTC. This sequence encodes CASSQDNRGPNYGYTF.

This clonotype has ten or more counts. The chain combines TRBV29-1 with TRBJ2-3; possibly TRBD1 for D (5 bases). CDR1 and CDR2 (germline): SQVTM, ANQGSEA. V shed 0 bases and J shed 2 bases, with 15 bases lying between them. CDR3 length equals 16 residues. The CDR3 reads CSVEDRTGEYTDTQYF. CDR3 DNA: TGCAGCGTTGAAGATCGAACAGGAGAGTACACAGATACGCAGTATTTT.

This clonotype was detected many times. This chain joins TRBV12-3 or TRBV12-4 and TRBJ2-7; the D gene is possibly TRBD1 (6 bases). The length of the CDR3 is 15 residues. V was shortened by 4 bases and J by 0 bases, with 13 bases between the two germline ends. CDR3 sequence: CASSSRQVSSYEQYF. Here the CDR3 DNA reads TGTGCCAGCAGTTCACGACAGGTCAGCTCCTACGAGCAGTACTTC.

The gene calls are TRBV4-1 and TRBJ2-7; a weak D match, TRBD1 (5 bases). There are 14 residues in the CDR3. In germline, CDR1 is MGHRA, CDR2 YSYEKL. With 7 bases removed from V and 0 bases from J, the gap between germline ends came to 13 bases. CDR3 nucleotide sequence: TGCGCCAGCACACCAGGGTTTAACTCCTACGAGCAGTACTTC. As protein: CASTPGFNSYEQYF.

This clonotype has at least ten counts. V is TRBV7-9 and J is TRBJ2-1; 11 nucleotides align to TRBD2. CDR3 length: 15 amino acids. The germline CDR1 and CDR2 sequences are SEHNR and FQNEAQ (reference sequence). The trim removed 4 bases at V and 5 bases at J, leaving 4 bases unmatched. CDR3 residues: CASSWTSGRNNEQFF. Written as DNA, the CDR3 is TGTGCCAGCAGCTGGACTAGCGGGCGAAACAATGAGCAGTTCTTC.

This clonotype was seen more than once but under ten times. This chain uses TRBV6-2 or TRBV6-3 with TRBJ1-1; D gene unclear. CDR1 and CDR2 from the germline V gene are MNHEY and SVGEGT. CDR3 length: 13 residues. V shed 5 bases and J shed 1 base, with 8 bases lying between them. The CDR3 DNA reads TGTGCCAGCAGTCGACTATCGAACACTGAAGCTTTCTTT. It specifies CASSRLSNTEAFF.